The 6 T cell receptor beta chains below were found in one sample sequenced in a study of blood T cell repertoires in COVID-19. Produced via immunoSEQ multiplex PCR; TCRdb's table is partial and in-frame only. The profile shows under 200,000 clones, 75% to 95% of them singletons. Sequencing was done on a sample of peripheral blood. These TCRs come from a man aged 50 to 59 with acute or convalescent COVID-19.

The rearrangement uses TRBV5-6 and TRBJ1-5; 12 bases line up with TRBD1. Germline assignment: CDR1 SGHDT and CDR2 YYEEEE. Unmatched junction bases numbered 13, after V lost 3 bases and J lost 6 bases. This CDR3 region has 18 residues. CDR3 loop: CASSSYTGTGGHGQPQHF. The CDR3 DNA follows: TGTGCCAGCAGCTCATACACCGGGACAGGGGGCCACGGTCAGCCCCAGCATTTT.

The rearrangement joins TRBV11-2 to TRBJ2-7; no clear D gene. Germline CDR1 and CDR2: SGHAT and FQNNGV. Trimming took off 4 bases at V and 0 bases at J, with 10 bases between the two ends. This CDR3 spans 14 amino acids. In DNA, the CDR3 is TGTGCCAGCAGCTCCGCCCCGAGCTCCTACGAGCAGTACGTC. Residues: CASSSAPSSYEQYV.

The chain links TRBV2 to TRBJ2-5, with unresolved D. The germline CDR1 and CDR2 sequences are SNHLY and FYNNEI. The CDR3 contains 14 residues. Trimming removed 7 bases from V and 6 bases from J, with 18 bases in between. CDR3 nucleotides: TGTGCCAGCATCGGAGACCCAGTACTGCAGACCCAGTACTTC. Amino acids: CASIGDPVLQTQYF.

This rearrangement joins TRBV6-5 to TRBJ2-7; 11 nucleotides align to TRBD2. After removal of 5 bases from V and 4 bases from J, the junction contained 7 bases not matched to a gene. This CDR3 is 15 amino acids long. Germline V gives CDR1 MNHEY, CDR2 SVGAGI. The CDR3 bases are TGTGCCAGCAGTAGGGGACTAGCGGTTACGTACGAGCAGTACTTC. Translating gives CASSRGLAVTYEQYF.

The chain carries TRBV30 and TRBJ1-5, with D perhaps matching TRBD1 (6 bases). CDR1 is GTSNPN and CDR2 is SVGIG in the germline V gene (reference sequence). The CDR3 extends over 13 amino acids. V dropped 7 bases and J dropped 6 bases, with 16 bases sitting between them. For the CDR3, the DNA is TGTGCCTTGGAGGGGGGGCCTGGTCAGCCCCAGCATTTT. It yields the protein CALEGGPGQPQHF.

The V gene is TRBV19, the J gene TRBJ1-2, with 8 bases aligning to TRBD1. The V gene's germline CDR1 is LNHDA and CDR2 SQIVND (reference sequence). V gave up 5 bases and J gave up 4 bases; unmatched junction bases: 3. CDR3 size: 13 residues. The DNA of the CDR3 is TGTGCCAGTAGTCGACAGGGGCTCTATGGCTACACCTTC. This translates into CASSRQGLYGYTF.